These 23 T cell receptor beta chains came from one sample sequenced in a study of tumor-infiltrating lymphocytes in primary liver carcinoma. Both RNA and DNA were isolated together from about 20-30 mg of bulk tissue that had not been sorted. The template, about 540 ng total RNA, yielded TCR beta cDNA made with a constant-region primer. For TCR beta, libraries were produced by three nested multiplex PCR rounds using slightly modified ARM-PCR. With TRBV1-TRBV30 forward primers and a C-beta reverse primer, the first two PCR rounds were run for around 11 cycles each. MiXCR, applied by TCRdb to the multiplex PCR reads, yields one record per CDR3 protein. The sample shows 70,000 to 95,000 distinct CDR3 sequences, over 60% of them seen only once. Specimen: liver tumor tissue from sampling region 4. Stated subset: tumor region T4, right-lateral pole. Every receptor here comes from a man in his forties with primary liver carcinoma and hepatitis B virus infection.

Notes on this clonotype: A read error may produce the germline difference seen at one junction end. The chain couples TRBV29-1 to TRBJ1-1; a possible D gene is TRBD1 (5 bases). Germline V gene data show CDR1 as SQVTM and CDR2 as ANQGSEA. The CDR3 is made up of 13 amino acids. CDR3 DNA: TGCAGCGTTGAGGACAACATGAACACTGAAGCTCTCTTT. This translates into CSVEDNMNTEALF. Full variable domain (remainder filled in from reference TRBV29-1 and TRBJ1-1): SAVISQKPSRDICQRGTSLTIQCQVDSQVTMMFWYRQQPGQSLTLIATANQGSEATYESGFVIDKFPISRPNLTFSTLTVSNMSPEDSSIYLCSVEDNMNTEALFGQGTRLTVV.

The CDR3 sequence: CASSYRECTEAFF. CDR3 nucleotide sequence: TGCGCCAGCAGCTACAGGGAGTGCACTGAAGCTTTCTTT. V usage is TRBV4-1 and J usage is TRBJ1-1, with D maybe TRBD1 (6 bases). In germline, CDR1 is MGHRA, CDR2 YSYEKL. V was clipped by 5 bases and J by 4 bases, with 11 bases between them. CDR3 size: 13 residues.

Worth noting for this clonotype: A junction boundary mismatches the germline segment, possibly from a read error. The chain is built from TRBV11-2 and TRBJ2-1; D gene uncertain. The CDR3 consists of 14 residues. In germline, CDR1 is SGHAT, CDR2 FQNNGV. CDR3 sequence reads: CTSSSASPGNKQFF. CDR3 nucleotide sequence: TGTACCAGCAGTTCAGCGAGCCCTGGGAATAAGCAGTTCTTC.

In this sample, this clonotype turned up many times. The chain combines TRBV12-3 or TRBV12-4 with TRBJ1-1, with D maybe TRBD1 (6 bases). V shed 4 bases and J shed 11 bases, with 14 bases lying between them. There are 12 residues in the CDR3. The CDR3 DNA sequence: TGTGCCAGCAGTTGGATGACAGGAACTGCTTTCTTT. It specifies CASSWMTGTAFF.

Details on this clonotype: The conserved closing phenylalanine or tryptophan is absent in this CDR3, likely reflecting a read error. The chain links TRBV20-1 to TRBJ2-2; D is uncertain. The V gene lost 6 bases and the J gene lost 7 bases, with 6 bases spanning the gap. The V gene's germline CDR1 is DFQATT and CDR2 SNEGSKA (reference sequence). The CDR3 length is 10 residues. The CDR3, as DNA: TGCAGTGCACATTACGGGGAGCTGTTTCTT. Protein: CSAHYGELFL.

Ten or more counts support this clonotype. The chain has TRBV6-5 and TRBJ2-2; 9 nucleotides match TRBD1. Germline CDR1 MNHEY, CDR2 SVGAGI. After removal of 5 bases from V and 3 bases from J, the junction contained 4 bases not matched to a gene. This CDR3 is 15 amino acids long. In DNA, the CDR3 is TGTGCCAGCAGTCGGGACAGGGACGACACCGGGGAGCTGTTTTTT. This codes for CASSRDRDDTGELFF.

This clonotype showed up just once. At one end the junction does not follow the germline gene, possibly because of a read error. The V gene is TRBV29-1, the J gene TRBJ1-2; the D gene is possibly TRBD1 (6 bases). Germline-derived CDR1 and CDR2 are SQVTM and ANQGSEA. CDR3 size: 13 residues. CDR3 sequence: CSVTSGTSYGHTF. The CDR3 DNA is TGCAGCGTCACCTCCGGGACAAGTTATGGCCACACCTTC.

CDR3 sequence reads: CASRRKYNEQFF. CDR3 in DNA: TGTGCCAGCAGACGGAAATACAATGAGCAGTTCTTC. The chain is built from TRBV14 and TRBJ2-1; D call uncertain. The CDR3 contains 12 residues. Germline assignment: CDR1 SGHDN and CDR2 FVKESK. Trimming took off 6 bases at V and 4 bases at J, with 7 bases between the two ends.

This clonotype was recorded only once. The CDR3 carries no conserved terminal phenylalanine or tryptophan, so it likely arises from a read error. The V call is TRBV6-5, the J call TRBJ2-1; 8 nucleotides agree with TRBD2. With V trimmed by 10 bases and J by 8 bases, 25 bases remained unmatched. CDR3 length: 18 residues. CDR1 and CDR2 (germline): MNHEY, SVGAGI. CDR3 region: CATSWDGGTNGRAHEQFL. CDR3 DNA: TGTGCCACCTCGTGGGACGGGGGGACTAACGGGAGGGCGCATGAGCAGTTCTTA.

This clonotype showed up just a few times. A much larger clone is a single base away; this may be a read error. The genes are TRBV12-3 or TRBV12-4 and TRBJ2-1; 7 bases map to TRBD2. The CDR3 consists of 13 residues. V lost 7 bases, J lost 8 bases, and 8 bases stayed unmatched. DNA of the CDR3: TGTGCCAGCAATTGGGGGGGGGTGGATGAGCAGTTCTTC. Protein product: CASNWGGVDEQFF.

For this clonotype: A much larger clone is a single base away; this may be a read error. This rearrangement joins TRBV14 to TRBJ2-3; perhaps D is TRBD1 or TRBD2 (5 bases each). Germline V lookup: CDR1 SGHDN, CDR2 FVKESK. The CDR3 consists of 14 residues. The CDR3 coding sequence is TGTGCCATCAGCCAGGCCGCCGGGACGCTTACGCAGTATTTT. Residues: CAISQAAGTLTQYF.

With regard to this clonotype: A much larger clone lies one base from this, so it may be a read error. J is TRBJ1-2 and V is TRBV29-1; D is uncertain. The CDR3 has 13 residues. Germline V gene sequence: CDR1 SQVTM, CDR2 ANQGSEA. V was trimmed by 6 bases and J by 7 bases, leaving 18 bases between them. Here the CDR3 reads CSVLSPRRVGYTF. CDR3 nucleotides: TGCAGCGTCCTATCGCCCCGCCGCGTTGGCTACACCTTC.

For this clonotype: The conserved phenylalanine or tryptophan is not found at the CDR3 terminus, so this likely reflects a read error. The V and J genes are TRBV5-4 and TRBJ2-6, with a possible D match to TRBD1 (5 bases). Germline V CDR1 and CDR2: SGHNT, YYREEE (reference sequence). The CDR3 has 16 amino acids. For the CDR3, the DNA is TGTGCCAGCACCCAGGGCGGAAACTCTGGGGCCAATGTCCTGACTTCC. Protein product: CASTQGGNSGANVLTS.

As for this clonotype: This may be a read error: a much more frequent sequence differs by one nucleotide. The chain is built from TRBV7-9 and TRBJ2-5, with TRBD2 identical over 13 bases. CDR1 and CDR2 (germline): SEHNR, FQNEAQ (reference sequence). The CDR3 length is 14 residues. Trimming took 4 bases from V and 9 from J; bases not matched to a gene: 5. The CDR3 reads CASSSGTSGVAQYF. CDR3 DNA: TGTGCCAGCAGCTCCGGGACTAGCGGGGTGGCCCAGTACTTC.

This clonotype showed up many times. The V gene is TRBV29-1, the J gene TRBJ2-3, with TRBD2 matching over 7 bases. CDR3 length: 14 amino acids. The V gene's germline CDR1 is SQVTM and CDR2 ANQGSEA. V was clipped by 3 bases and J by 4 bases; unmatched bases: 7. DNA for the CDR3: TGCAGCGTTGATGGGGCGGGAGAGCCAGATACGCAGTATTTT. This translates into CSVDGAGEPDTQYF.

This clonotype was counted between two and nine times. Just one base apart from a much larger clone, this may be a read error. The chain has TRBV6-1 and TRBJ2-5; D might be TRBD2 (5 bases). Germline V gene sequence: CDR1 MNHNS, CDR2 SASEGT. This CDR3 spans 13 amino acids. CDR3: CASTRSVGETQHF. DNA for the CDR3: TGTGCCAGCACTCGTTCGGTTGGGGAGACCCAGCACTTC.

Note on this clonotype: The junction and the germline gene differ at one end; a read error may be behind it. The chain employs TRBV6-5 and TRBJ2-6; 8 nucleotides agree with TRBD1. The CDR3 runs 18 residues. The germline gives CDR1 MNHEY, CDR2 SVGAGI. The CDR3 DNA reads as TGTGACAGCAGTCTTTGGACAGGGATGAAAACTGGGGCCAACGTCTTGACTTTC. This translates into CDSSLWTGMKTGANVLTF.

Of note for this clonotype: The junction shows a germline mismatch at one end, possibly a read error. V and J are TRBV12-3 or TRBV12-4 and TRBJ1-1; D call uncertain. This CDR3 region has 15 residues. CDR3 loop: CASSFGTVPNAEAFF. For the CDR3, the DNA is TGCGCCAGCAGTTTCGGAACTGTCCCGAACGCTGAAGCTTTCTTT.

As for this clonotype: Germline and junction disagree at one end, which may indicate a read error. The CDR3 here is CASSFMEAYTDTQYF. The CDR3 nucleotides are TGTGCCAGCAGTTTTATGGAGGCCTACACAGACACGCAATATTTT. The V call is TRBV12-3 or TRBV12-4, the J call TRBJ2-3, with a weak D call TRBD2 (5 bases). CDR3 length equals 15 residues.

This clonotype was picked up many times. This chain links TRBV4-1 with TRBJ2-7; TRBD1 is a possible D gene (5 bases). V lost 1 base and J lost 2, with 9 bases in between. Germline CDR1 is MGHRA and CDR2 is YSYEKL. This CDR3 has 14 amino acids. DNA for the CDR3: TGCGCCAGCAGCCAAGGAATGGGGCCCTACGAGCAGTACTTC. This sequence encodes CASSQGMGPYEQYF.

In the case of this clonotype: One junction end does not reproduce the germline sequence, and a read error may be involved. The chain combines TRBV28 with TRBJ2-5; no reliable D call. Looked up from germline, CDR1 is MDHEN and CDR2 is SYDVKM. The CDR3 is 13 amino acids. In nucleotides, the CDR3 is TGTGCCTGCAGTTTAGAGTCTGTCGAGACCCATTACTTC. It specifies CACSLESVETHYF.

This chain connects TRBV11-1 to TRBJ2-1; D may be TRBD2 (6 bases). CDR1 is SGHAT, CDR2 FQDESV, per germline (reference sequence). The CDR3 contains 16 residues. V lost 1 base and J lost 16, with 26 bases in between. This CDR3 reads CASSLGLGLPTHMHFF. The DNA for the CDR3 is TGTGCCAGCAGCTTAGGCCTGGGACTTCCTACGCATATGCACTTCTTC.

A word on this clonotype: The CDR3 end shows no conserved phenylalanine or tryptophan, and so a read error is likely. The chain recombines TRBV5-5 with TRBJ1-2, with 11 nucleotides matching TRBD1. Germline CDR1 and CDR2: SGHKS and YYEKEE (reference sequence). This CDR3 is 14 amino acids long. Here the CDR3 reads CDSSLSGTGGGYTL. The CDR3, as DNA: TGTGACAGCAGCTTATCCGGGACAGGGGGTGGCTACACCCTC.